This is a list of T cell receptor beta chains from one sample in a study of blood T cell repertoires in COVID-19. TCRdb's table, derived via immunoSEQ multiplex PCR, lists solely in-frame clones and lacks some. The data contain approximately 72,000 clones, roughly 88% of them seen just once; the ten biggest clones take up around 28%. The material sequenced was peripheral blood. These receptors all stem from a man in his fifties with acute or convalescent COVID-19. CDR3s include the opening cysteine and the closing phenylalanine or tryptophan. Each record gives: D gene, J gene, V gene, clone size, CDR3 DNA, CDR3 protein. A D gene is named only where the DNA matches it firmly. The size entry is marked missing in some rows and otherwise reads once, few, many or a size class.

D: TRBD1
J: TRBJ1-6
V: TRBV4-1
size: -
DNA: TGCGCCAGCAGCCAAGATTGGGACAGGGCCTATCATAATTCACCCCTCCACTTT
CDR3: CASSQDWDRAYHNSPLHF

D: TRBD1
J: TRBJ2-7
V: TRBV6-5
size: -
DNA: TGTGCCAGCCTCGGGACAGGGGGCTACGAGCAGTACTTC
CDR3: CASLGTGGYEQYF

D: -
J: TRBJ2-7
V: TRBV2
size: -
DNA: TGTGCCAGCAACGGACAGATTAACTACGAGCAGTACTTC
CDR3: CASNGQINYEQYF

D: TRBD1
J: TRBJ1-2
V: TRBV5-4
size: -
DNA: TGTGCCAGCAGCTCGGGACTGGACAGGAGCAACTATGGCTACACCTTC
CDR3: CASSSGLDRSNYGYTF

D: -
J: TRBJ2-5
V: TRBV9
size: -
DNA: TGTGCCAGCAGCGCCGGGGACACTTATCGAAAGACCCAGTACTTC
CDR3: CASSAGDTYRKTQYF

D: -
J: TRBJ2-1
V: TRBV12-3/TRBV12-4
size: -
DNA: TGTGCCAGCAGTCGGTCCTACAATGAGCAGTTCTTC
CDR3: CASSRSYNEQFF

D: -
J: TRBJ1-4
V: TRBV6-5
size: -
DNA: TGTGCCAGCAGCAACCAAGGAGCAACTAATGAAAAACTGTTTTTT
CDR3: CASSNQGATNEKLFF

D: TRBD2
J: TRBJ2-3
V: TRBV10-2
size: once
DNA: TGCGCCAGCAGCTACGGGGGGGCCAAAGATACGCAGTATTTT
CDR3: CASSYGGAKDTQYF

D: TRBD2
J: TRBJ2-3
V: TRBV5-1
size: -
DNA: TGCGCCAGCAGCCCGGGGAGGGCGGCAGATACGCAGTATTTT
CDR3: CASSPGRAADTQYF

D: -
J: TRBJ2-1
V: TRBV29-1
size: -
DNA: TGCAGCGTTGAACCCCCCCCGAGGGACAATGAGCAGTTCTTC
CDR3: CSVEPPPRDNEQFF

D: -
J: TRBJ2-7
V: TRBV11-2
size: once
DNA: TGTGCCAGCAGCAGAGGTCCCTACGAGCAGTACTTC
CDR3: CASSRGPYEQYF

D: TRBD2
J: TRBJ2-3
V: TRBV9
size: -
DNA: TGTGCCAGCAGCGTAGGGGTAGGACTAGATCTCTCAGATACGCAGTATTTT
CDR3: CASSVGVGLDLSDTQYF

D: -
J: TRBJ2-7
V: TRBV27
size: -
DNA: TGTGCCAGCAGTGGGCGAGGGAACTACGAGCAGTACTTC
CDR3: CASSGRGNYEQYF

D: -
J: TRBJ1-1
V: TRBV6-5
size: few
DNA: TGTGCCTTAGGCGGGAGCAGAGGCACTGAAGCTTTCTTT
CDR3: CALGGSRGTEAFF

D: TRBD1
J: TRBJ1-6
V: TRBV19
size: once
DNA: TGTGCCAGTAGTCTCGTACAGGGGAATTCACCCCTCCACTTT
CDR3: CASSLVQGNSPLHF

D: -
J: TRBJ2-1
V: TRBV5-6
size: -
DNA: TGTGCCAGCAGCGGGGACAGCGGGAGCTCCTACAATGAGCAGTTCTTC
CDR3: CASSGDSGSSYNEQFF

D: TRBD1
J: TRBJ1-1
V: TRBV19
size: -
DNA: TGTGCCAGTAGTATAGTTTCCACAGGGGAGAAGAAGGCTTTCTTT
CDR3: CASSIVSTGEKKAFF

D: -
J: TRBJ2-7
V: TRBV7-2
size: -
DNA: TGTGCCAGCAGCTCGCGCGGCAGTTTCTACGAGCAGTACTTC
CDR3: CASSSRGSFYEQYF

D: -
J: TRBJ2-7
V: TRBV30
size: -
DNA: TGTGCCTGGAGTGCTGGCGGCTACGAGCAGTACTTC
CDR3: CAWSAGGYEQYF

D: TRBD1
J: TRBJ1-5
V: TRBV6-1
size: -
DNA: TGTGCCAGCAGTGACAGGGGGTATCAGCCCCAGCATTTT
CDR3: CASSDRGYQPQHF

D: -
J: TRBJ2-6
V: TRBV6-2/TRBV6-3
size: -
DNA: TGTGCCAGCAGTTACTCGCAGCGATCTGGGGCCAACGTCCTGACTTTC
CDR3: CASSYSQRSGANVLTF

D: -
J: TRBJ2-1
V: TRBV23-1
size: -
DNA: TGCGCCAGCAGTCGGGGCGGACAGATATCGTACAATGAGCAGTTCTTC
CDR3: CASSRGGQISYNEQFF

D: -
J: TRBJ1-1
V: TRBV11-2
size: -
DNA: TGTGCCAGCAGCTTAGATCCAGCAGGGAACACTGAAGCTTTCTTT
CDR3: CASSLDPAGNTEAFF

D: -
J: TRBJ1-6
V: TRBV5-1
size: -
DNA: TGCGCCAGCAGCTTGAATTCAGGGCCGTTGACACCCCTCCACTTT
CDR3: CASSLNSGPLTPLHF

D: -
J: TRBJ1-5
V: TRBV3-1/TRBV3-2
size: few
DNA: TGTGCCAGCAGCCAAGTGACGGGGGGCCAGCCCCAGCATTTT
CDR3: CASSQVTGGQPQHF

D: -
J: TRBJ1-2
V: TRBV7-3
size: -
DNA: TGTGCCAGCAGCCCCACGGGGGGGGCGGTCTATGGCTACACCTTC
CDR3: CASSPTGGAVYGYTF

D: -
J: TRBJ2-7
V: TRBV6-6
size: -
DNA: TGTGCCAGCAGTTACTCGATGGTGGGGCCGACCTACGAGCAGTACTTC
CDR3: CASSYSMVGPTYEQYF

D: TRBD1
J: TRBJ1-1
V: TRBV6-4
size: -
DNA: TGTGCCAGCAGCAGGACAGGGAACACTGAAGCTTTCTTT
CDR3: CASSRTGNTEAFF

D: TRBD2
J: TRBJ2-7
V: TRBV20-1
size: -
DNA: TGCAGTGCTAGTTCGCAGGGAGGGACCGAGCAGTACTTC
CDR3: CSASSQGGTEQYF

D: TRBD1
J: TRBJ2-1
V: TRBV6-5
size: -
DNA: TGTGCCAGCAGAGACCGGGACAGTTTTTACAATGAGCAGTTCTTC
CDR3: CASRDRDSFYNEQFF

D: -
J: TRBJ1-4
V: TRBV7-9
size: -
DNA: TGTGCCAGCAGCCCACCCGTGAGTGAAAAACTGTTTTTT
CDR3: CASSPPVSEKLFF

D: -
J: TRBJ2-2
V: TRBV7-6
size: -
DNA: TGTGCCAGCAGCTTACGAGGGGGGGCGGACACCGGGGAGCTGTTTTTT
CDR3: CASSLRGGADTGELFF

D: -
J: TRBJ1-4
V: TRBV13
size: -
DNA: TGTGCCAGCAGCCTGAAGAGGGCCAGACTGTTTTTT
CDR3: CASSLKRARLFF

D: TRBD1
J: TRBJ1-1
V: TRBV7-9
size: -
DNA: TGTGCCAGCAGCTCACAGGGGACCGACACTGAAGCTTTCTTT
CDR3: CASSSQGTDTEAFF

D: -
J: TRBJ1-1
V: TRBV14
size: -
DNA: TGTGCCAGCAGCCAGATTACACCGATGAACACTGAAGCTTTCTTT
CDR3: CASSQITPMNTEAFF

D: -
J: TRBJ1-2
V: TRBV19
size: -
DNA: TGTGCCAGTAGTATAGACGTCCTGAACTATGGCTACACCTTC
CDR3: CASSIDVLNYGYTF

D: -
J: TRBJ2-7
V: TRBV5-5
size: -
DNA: TGTGCCAGCAGCCGCACGACAGGTTCCTACGAGCAGTACTTC
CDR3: CASSRTTGSYEQYF

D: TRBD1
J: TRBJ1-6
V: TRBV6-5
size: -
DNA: TGTGCCAGCAGTTACTCGAGGACAGGGAATTCACCCCTCCACTTT
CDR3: CASSYSRTGNSPLHF

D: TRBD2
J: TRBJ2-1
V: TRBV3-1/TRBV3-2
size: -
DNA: TGTGCCAGCAGCCAAAGGTTAGCGGGGGAGCAGTTCTTC
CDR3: CASSQRLAGEQFF

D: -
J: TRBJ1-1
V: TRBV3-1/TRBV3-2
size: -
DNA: TGTGCCAGCAGCCAAACAGCCGGAACAGCGAACACTGAAGCTTTCTTT
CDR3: CASSQTAGTANTEAFF

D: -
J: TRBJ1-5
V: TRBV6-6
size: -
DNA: TGTGCCAGCAGACCCGGGACTAATAGCAATCAGCCCCAGCATTTT
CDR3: CASRPGTNSNQPQHF

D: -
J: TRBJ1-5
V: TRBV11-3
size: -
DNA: TGTGCCAGCAGCTTAGGAACGGTAGAGGGGGTCAATCAGCCCCAGCATTTT
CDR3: CASSLGTVEGVNQPQHF

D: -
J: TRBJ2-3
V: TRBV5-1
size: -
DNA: TGCGCCAGCAGCTTGGACGGGCGGGATTACACAGATACGCAGTATTTT
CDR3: CASSLDGRDYTDTQYF

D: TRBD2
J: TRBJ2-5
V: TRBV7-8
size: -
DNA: TGTGCCAGCAGCTTAGGTCTAGCGGGCATACCCCAAGAGACCCAGTACTTC
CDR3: CASSLGLAGIPQETQYF

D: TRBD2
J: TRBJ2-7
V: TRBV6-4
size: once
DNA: TGTGCCAGCAGGCCTTTCGAACTAGCGGGGGGTCCCCTCTACGAGCAGTACTTC
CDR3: CASRPFELAGGPLYEQYF